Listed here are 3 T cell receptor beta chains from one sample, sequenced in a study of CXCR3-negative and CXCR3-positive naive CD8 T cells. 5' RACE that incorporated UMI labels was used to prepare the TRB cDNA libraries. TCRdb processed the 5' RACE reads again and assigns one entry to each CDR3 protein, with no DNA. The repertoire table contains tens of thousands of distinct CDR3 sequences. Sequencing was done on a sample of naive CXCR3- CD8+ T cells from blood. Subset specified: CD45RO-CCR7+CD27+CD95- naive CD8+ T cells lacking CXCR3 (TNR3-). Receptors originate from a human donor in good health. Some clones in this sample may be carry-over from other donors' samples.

This CDR3 is CASSHGPEGAFF. The rearrangement links TRBV12-3 or TRBV12-4 to TRBJ1-1. The CDR3 totals 12 residues.

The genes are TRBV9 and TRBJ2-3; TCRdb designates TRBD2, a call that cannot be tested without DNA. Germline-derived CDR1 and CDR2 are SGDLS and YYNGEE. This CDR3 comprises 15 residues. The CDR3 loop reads CASISGSGDSDTQYF. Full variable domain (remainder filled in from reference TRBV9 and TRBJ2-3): DSGVTQTPKHLITATGQRVTLRCSPRSGDLSVYWYQQSLDQGLQFLIQYYNGEERAKGNILERFSAQQFPDLHSELNLSSLELGDSALYFCASISGSGDSDTQYFGPGTRLTVL.

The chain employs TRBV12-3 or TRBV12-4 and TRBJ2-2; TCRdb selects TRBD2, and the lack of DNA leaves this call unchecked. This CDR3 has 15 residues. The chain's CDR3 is CASSLTSENTGELFF.